The rows below give T cell receptor beta chains drawn from one sample of a study of T cells and copy number aberrations in small-cell lung cancer. Clones were sequenced by immunoSEQ multiplex PCR, and TCRdb holds only the in-frame ones, with some missing. Here the sample spans roughly 730 clones, approximately 86% being singletons. Specimen: tumor tissue. The receptors shown here come from a man aged 35 to 55 with small cell lung cancer. Each CDR3 is given with its conserved first and last residue. The order of the fields is J gene, clone size, D gene, V gene, CDR3 DNA, CDR3 protein. A D gene is named only where the DNA matches it firmly. Clone size appears in some rows only: once, few, many, or a class for an expanded clone.

J: TRBJ1-1
size: NA
D: NA
V: TRBV5-5
DNA: TGTGCCAGCAGCTCGACACCATCCCCCGCGGACACTGAAGCTTTCTTT
CDR3: CASSSTPSPADTEAFF

J: TRBJ2-3
size: NA
D: TRBD2
V: TRBV19
DNA: TGTGCCAGTAGTATCGCCGGGACTAGCGGGAGTTCAGATACGCAGTATTTT
CDR3: CASSIAGTSGSSDTQYF

J: TRBJ2-7
size: NA
D: NA
V: TRBV19
DNA: TGTGCCAGTAGTCCCGTCAGCCGAGCTGGGGAGCAGTACTTC
CDR3: CASSPVSRAGEQYF

J: TRBJ1-1
size: NA
D: NA
V: TRBV11-2
DNA: TGTGCCAGCAGCTTAGTGGGCACGAACACTGAAGCTTTCTTT
CDR3: CASSLVGTNTEAFF

J: TRBJ2-3
size: NA
D: NA
V: TRBV5-1
DNA: TGCGCCAGCAGCTTGGCGGCCAGCACAGATACGCAGTATTTT
CDR3: CASSLAASTDTQYF

J: TRBJ1-1
size: NA
D: NA
V: TRBV29-1
DNA: TGCAGCGTTGGCCCCAATCGAGGGGCGGCAAGAGCTTTCTTT
CDR3: CSVGPNRGAARAFF

J: TRBJ2-3
size: NA
D: TRBD2
V: TRBV4-1
DNA: TGCGCCAGCAGCCAAGGGAATCTAGCGGGGGGAGGGGATACGCAGTATTTT
CDR3: CASSQGNLAGGGDTQYF

J: TRBJ2-7
size: NA
D: TRBD1
V: TRBV11-2
DNA: TGTGCCAGCAGCTTTATCGGACAGGTAGTCGAGCAGTACTTC
CDR3: CASSFIGQVVEQYF

J: TRBJ2-1
size: NA
D: TRBD2
V: TRBV7-8
DNA: TGTGCCAGCAGCTCACAGCCGGACGGGAGGTATAATGAGCAGTTCTTC
CDR3: CASSSQPDGRYNEQFF

J: TRBJ2-7
size: NA
D: NA
V: TRBV10-3
DNA: TGTGCCATCAGTGGGGGACAAGGGCACTACGAGCAGTACTTC
CDR3: CAISGGQGHYEQYF

J: TRBJ1-1
size: NA
D: TRBD1
V: TRBV4-1
DNA: TGCGCCAGCAGCCAAGATATAAACAGGGGGGTTTATGAAGCTTTCTTT
CDR3: CASSQDINRGVYEAFF

J: TRBJ2-1
size: few
D: TRBD2
V: TRBV7-2
DNA: TGTGCCAGCAGCTTAGCGTTGCGGGGGGATGAGCAGTTCTTC
CDR3: CASSLALRGDEQFF

J: TRBJ2-1
size: NA
D: NA
V: TRBV5-1
DNA: TGCGCCAGCAGCTTGGACGTTAGCTCCTACAATGAGCAGTTCTTC
CDR3: CASSLDVSSYNEQFF

J: TRBJ2-2
size: NA
D: NA
V: TRBV7-7
DNA: TGTGCTAGCAGCTTAGCCAGCTACACCGGGGAGCTGTTTTTT
CDR3: CASSLASYTGELFF

J: TRBJ1-2
size: NA
D: NA
V: TRBV29-1
DNA: TGCAGCGTTGAAGAGCTCTGGTCGGCTGGGGTAAACTATGGCTACACCTTC
CDR3: CSVEELWSAGVNYGYTF

J: TRBJ2-7
size: few
D: NA
V: TRBV27
DNA: TGTGCCAGCAGTCCCCAGCCCTGGTCCGGGGAGCAGTACTTC
CDR3: CASSPQPWSGEQYF

J: TRBJ2-1
size: NA
D: TRBD2
V: TRBV6-4
DNA: TGTGCCAGCAGTGACGGGACTAGCAATGAGCAGTTCTTC
CDR3: CASSDGTSNEQFF

J: TRBJ2-2
size: NA
D: NA
V: TRBV6-5
DNA: TGTGCCAGCAGCTGGGACCCAAACACCGGGGAGCTGTTTTTT
CDR3: CASSWDPNTGELFF

J: TRBJ1-5
size: NA
D: NA
V: TRBV4-1
DNA: TGCGCCAGCAGTCAACAGGGTGGCAATCAGCTCCAGCATTTT
CDR3: CASSQQGGNQLQHF

J: TRBJ2-5
size: NA
D: NA
V: TRBV7-6
DNA: TGTGCCAGCAGCCGACCTGGGCTAGCTGGGACCCAGTACTTC
CDR3: CASSRPGLAGTQYF

J: TRBJ2-2
size: once
D: NA
V: TRBV7-9
DNA: TGTGCCAGCAGCTTAGGTATTACCGGGGAGCTGTTTTTT
CDR3: CASSLGITGELFF

J: TRBJ2-4
size: NA
D: NA
V: TRBV4-3
DNA: TGCGCCAGCAGCCACGACAGTGGGGGATTTCAGTACTTC
CDR3: CASSHDSGGFQYF

J: TRBJ2-7
size: NA
D: NA
V: TRBV18
DNA: TGTGCCAGCTCACGTATTCAGCGGGCCCCCACGGCCTACGAGCAGTACTTC
CDR3: CASSRIQRAPTAYEQYF

J: TRBJ2-3
size: once
D: NA
V: TRBV6-6
DNA: TGTGCCAGCGCCACTAGCACAGATACGCAGTATTTT
CDR3: CASATSTDTQYF

J: TRBJ2-7
size: NA
D: NA
V: TRBV29-1
DNA: TGCAGCGTTGATAAGGGTTCAACCTACGAGCAGTACTTC
CDR3: CSVDKGSTYEQYF

J: TRBJ1-4
size: NA
D: TRBD1
V: TRBV6-1
DNA: TGTGCCACCCATGACAGGGGGGGTAATGAAAAACTGTTTTTT
CDR3: CATHDRGGNEKLFF

J: TRBJ1-5
size: NA
D: NA
V: TRBV19
DNA: TGTGCCAGCAACTCCAGAGGACAGTACAATCAGCCCCAGCATTTT
CDR3: CASNSRGQYNQPQHF

J: TRBJ1-6
size: few
D: NA
V: TRBV4-2
DNA: TGTGCCAGCAGCCAAGAGAGCGGAGCAAGCTCCTATAATTCACCCCTCCACTTT
CDR3: CASSQESGASSYNSPLHF

J: TRBJ2-5
size: NA
D: NA
V: TRBV6-1
DNA: TGTGCCAGCAGACGATGGGAGACCCAGTACTTC
CDR3: CASRRWETQYF

J: TRBJ1-3
size: NA
D: TRBD1
V: TRBV7-9
DNA: TGTGCCAGCTTCGGTTTTGGACAGGGTGGAAACACCATATATTTT
CDR3: CASFGFGQGGNTIYF